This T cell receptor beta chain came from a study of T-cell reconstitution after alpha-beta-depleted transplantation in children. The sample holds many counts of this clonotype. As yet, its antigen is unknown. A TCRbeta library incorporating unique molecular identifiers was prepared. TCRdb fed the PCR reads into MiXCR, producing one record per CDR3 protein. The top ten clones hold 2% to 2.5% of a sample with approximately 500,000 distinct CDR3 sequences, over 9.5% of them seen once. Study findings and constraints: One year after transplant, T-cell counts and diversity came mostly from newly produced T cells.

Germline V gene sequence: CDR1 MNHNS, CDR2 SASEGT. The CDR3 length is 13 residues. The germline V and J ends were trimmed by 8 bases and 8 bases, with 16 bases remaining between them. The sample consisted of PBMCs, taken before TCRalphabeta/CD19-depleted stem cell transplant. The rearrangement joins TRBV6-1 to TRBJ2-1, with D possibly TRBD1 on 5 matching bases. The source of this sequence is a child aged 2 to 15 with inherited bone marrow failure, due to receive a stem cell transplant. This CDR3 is CASSGFTGYEQFF. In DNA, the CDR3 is TGTGCCAGCTCCGGGTTCACAGGCTATGAGCAGTTCTTC.